This TCR beta chain was identified during a study of T-cell reconstitution after alpha-beta-depleted transplantation in children. Study-wide findings and caveats: When one year had passed after transplant, most T-cell counts and diversity came from newly produced T cells. Some patients owed their high day-60 TCRbeta diversity to surviving recipient T cells and thymic progenitors. Two months or so post-transplant, alpha-beta T cells reportedly derived from several hundred expanded graft clones.

The table lists this clonotype with a few counts. Its specificity is unknown. Preparation of the TCRbeta library used unique molecular identifiers. TCRdb re-analysed the PCR reads in MiXCR, keeping a single row per CDR3 protein. The sample holds approximately 800,000 distinct CDR3 sequences; under 20% are singletons and the top ten take about 5%. From germline, CDR1 is SEHNR and CDR2 FQNEAQ (reference sequence). Trimming took 4 bases from V and 3 from J; bases not matched to a gene: 8. The CDR3 spans 16 residues. This clonotype was obtained from a male patient aged 5 to 17 who had a stem cell transplant for acute lymphoblastic leukemia, so the T cells may come from the graft donor. This rearrangement joins TRBV7-9 to TRBJ2-2; 7 bases match TRBD1. The material sequenced was PBMCs, mostly from graft donor cells, taken 360 days after TCRalphabeta/CD19-depleted stem cell transplant. For the CDR3, the DNA is TGTGCCAGCAGCTATGACAGGGCAGTTTACACCGGGGAGCTGTTTTTT. It translates to CASSYDRAVYTGELFF. The complete variable domain, with remaining parts taken from reference TRBV7-9 and TRBJ2-2, reads DTGVSQNPRHKITKRGQNVTFRCDPISEHNRLYWYRQTLGQGPEFLTYFQNEAQLEKSRLLSDRFSAERPKGSFSTLEIQRTEQGDSAMYLCASSYDRAVYTGELFFGEGSRLTVL.